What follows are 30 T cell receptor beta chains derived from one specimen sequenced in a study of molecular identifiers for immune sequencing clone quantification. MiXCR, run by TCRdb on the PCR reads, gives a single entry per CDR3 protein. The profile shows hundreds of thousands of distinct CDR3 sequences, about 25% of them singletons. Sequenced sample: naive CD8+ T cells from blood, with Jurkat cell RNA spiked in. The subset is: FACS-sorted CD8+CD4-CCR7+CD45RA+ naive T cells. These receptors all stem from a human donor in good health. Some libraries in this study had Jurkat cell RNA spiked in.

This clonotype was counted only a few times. CDR3 coding DNA: TGTGCCAGCAGCTTAGGGACTAGCGGGAGCAATGAGCAGTTCTTC. Encoded protein: CASSLGTSGSNEQFF. V usage is TRBV11-3 and J usage is TRBJ2-1; 13 nucleotides align to TRBD2. Germline V lookup: CDR1 SGHNT, CDR2 YENEEA. V lost 1 base to trimming and J lost 6 bases; unmatched junction nucleotides: 0. This CDR3 is 15 amino acids long.

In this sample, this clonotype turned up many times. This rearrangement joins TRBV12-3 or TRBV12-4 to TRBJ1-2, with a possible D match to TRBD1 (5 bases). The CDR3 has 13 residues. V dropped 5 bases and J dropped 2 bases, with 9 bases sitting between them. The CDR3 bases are TGTGCCAGCAGTCATACAGGAAACTATGGCTACACCTTC. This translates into CASSHTGNYGYTF.

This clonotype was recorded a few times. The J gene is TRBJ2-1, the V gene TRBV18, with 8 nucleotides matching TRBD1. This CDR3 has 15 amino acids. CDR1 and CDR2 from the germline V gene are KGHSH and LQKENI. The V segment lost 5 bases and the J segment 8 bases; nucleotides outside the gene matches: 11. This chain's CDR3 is CASSDGQGRSYEQFF. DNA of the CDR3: TGTGCCAGCTCAGACGGACAGGGCCGGTCCTATGAGCAGTTCTTC.

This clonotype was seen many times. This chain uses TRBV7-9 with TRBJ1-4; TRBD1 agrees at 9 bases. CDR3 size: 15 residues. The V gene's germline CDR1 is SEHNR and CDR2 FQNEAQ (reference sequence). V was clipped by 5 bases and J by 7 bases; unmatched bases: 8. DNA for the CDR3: TGTGCCAGCAGCCCGCGGGACAGGGCTGTTGAAAAACTGTTTTTT. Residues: CASSPRDRAVEKLFF.

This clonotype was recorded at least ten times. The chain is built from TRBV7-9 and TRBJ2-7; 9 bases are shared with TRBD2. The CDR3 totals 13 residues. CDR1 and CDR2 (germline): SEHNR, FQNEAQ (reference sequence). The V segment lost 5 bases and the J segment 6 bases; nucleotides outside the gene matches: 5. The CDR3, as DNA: TGTGCCAGCAGCCCGGGGACTAGCCGCGAGCAGTACTTC. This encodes CASSPGTSREQYF.

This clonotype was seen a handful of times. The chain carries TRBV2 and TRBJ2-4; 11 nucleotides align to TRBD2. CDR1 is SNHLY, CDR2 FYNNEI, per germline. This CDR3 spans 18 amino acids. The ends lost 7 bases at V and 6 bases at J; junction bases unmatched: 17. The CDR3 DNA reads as TGTGCCAGCAACATCGGCTTAGCGGGGGGGATCCGGGGAAACATTCAGTACTTC. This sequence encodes CASNIGLAGGIRGNIQYF.

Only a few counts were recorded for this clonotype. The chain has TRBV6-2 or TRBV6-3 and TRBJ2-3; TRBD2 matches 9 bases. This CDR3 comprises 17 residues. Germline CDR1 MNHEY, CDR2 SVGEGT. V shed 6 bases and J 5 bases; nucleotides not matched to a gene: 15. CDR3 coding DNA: TGTGCCAGCAGCCTAAATCACGGACTAGCGAATGTAGATACGCAGTATTTT. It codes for CASSLNHGLANVDTQYF.

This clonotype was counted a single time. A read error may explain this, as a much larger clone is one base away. The CDR3, as DNA: TGTGCCAGCAGCCAATACGGTGGGCTCGGCCATCCCCTCCGCTTT. Residues: CASSQYGGLGHPLRF. The gene calls are TRBV13 and TRBJ1-6; D gene ambiguous. There are 15 residues in the CDR3. Germline CDR1 reads PRHDT; CDR2 reads FYEKMQ (reference sequence). Complete variable domain (other parts from reference TRBV13 and TRBJ1-6): AAGVIQSPRHLIKEKRETATLKCYPIPRHDTVYWYQQGPGQDPQFLISFYEKMQSDKGSIPDRFSAQQFSDYHSELNMSSLELGDSALYFCASSQYGGLGHPLRFGNGTRLTVT.

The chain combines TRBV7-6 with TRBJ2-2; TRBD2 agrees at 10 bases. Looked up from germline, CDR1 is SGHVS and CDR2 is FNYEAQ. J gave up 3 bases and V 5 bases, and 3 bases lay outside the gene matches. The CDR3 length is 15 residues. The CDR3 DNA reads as TGTGCCAGCAGCCTAAGCGGGGGGGACACCGGGGAGCTGTTTTTT. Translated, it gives CASSLSGGDTGELFF.

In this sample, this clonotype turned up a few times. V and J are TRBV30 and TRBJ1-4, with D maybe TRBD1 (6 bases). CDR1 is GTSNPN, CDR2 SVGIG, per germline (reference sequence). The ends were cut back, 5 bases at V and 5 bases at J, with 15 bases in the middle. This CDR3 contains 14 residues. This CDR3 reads CAWGRTAINEKLFF. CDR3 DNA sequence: TGTGCCTGGGGAAGGACAGCAATAAATGAAAAACTGTTTTTT.

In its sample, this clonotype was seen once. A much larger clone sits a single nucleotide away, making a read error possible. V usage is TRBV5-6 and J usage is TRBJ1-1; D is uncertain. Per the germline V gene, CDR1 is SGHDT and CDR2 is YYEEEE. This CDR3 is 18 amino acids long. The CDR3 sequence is CASSLVTVKALRNTAAFF. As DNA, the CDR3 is TGTGCCAGCAGCTTGGTCACGGTTAAGGCCCTACGGAACACTGCAGCTTTCTTT.

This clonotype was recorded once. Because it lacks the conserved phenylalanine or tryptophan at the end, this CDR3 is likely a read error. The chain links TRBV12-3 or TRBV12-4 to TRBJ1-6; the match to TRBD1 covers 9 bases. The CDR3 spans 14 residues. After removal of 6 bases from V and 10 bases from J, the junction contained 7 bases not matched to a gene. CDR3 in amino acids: CASRATGGNSPLHS. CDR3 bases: TGTGCCAGCAGAGCGACAGGGGGTAACTCACCCCTCCACTCT.

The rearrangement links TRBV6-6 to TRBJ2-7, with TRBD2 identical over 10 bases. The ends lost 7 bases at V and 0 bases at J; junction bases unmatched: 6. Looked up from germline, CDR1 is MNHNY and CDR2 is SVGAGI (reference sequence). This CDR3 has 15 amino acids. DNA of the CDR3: TGTGCCAGCAATTCACTAGCGGGACTCTCCTACGAGCAGTACTTC. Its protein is CASNSLAGLSYEQYF.

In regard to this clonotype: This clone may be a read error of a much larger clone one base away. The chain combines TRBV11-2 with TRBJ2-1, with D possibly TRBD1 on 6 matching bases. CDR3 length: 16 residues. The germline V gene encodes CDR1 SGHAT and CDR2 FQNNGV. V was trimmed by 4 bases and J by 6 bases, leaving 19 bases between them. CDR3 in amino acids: CASSSAIAWGRNEQFF. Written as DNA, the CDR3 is TGTGCCAGCAGCTCTGCTATAGCGTGGGGGCGCAATGAGCAGTTCTTC.

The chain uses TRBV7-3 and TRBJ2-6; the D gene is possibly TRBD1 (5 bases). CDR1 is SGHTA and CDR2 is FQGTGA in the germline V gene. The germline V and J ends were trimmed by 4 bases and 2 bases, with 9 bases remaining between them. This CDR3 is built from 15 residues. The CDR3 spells CASSSQGAGANVLTF. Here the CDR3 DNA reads TGTGCCAGCAGCTCGCAGGGCGCTGGGGCCAACGTCCTGACTTTC.

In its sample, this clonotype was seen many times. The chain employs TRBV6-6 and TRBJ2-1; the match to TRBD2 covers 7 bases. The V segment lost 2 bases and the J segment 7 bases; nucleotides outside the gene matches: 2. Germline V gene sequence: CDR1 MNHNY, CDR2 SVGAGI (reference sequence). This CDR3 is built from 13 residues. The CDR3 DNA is TGTGCCAGCAGTTACGTGGGAGGGAATGAGCAGTTCTTC. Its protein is CASSYVGGNEQFF.

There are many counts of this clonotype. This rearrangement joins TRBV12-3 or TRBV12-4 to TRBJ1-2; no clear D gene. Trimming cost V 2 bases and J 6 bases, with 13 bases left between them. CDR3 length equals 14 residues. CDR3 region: CASSLLGLVHGYTF. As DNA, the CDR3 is TGTGCCAGCAGTTTACTGGGGTTAGTGCATGGCTACACCTTC.

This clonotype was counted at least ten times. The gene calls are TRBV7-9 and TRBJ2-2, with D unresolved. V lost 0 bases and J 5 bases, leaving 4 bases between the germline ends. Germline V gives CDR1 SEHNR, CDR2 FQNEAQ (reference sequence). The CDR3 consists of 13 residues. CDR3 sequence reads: CASSLAGTGELFF. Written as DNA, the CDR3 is TGTGCCAGCAGCTTAGCGGGGACCGGGGAGCTGTTTTTT.

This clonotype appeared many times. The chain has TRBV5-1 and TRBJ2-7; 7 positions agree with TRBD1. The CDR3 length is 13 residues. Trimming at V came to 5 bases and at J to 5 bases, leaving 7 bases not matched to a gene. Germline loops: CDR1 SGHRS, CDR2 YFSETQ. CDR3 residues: CASSKGAENEQYF. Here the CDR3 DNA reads TGCGCCAGCAGTAAGGGGGCGGAGAACGAGCAGTACTTC.

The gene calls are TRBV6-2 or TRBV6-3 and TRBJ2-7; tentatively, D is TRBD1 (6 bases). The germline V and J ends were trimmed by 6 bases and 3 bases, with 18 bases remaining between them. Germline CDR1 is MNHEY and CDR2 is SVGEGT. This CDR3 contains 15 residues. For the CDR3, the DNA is TGTGCCAGCAGCGAAATCTCGGGACAACTCTACGAGCAGTACTTC. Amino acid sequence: CASSEISGQLYEQYF.

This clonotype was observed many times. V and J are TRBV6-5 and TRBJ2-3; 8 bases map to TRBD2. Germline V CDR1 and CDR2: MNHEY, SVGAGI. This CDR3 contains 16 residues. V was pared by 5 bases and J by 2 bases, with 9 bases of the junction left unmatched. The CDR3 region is CASSISGAGATDTQYF. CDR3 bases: TGTGCCAGCAGTATTAGCGGGGCTGGGGCCACAGATACGCAGTATTTT.

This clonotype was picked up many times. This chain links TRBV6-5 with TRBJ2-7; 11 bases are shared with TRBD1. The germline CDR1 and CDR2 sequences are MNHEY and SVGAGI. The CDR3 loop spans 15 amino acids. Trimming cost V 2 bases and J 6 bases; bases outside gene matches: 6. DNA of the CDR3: TGTGCCAGCAGTTACGAGTCGGGACAGGGGGGCGAGCAGTACTTC. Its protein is CASSYESGQGGEQYF.

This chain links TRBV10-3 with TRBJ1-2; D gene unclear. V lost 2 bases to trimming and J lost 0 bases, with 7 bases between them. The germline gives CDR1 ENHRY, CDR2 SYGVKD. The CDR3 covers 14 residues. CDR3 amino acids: CAISEEISNYGYTF. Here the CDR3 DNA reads TGTGCCATCAGTGAGGAGATTTCTAACTATGGCTACACCTTC.

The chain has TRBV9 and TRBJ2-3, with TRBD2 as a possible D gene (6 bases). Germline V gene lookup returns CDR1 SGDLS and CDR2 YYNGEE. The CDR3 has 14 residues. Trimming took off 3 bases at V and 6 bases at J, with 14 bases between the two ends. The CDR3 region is CASSAQDREDTQYF. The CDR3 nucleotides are TGTGCCAGCAGCGCCCAGGATCGGGAGGATACGCAGTATTTT.

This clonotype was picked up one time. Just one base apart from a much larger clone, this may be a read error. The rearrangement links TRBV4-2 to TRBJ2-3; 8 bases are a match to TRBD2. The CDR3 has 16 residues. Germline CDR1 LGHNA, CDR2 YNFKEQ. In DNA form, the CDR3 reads TGTACCAGCAGCCAAGACCCAGCGGGAGTTACAGATACGCAGTATTTT. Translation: CTSSQDPAGVTDTQYF.

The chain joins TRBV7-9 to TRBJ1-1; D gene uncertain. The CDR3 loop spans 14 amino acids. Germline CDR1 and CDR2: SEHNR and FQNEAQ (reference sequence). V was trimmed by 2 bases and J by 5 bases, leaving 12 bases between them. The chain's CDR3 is CASSLLLAITEAFF. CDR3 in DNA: TGTGCCAGCAGCTTACTTTTAGCGATTACTGAAGCTTTCTTT.

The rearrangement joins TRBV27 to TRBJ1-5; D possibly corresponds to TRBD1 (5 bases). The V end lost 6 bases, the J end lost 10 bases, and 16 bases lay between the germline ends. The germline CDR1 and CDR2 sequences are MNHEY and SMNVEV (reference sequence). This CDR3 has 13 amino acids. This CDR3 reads CASSPTPGRPQHF. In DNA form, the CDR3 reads TGTGCCAGCAGCCCAACCCCAGGGCGCCCCCAGCATTTT.

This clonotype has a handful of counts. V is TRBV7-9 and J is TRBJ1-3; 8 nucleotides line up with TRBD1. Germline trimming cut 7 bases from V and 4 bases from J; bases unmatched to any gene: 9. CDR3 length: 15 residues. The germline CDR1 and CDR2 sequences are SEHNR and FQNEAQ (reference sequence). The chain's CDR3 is CASINRGGSGNTIYF. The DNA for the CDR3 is TGTGCCAGCATCAACAGGGGGGGATCGGGAAACACCATATATTTT.

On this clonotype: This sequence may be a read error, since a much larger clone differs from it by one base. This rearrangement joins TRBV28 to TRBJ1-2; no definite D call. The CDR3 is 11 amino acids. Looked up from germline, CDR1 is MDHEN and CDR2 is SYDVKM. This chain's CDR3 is CASSLNYGHTF. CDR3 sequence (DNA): TGTGCCAGCAGTTTAAACTATGGCCACACCTTC.

CDR3 in amino acids: CASSLSGGEHNEQFF. The DNA of the CDR3 is TGTGCCAGCAGCCTCAGCGGAGGGGAACACAATGAGCAGTTCTTC. The chain has TRBV7-3 and TRBJ2-1; TRBD2 might be the D (6 bases). The V end lost 5 bases, the J end lost 5 bases, and 16 bases lay between the germline ends. The CDR3 loop spans 15 amino acids. Per germline, CDR1 SGHTA and CDR2 FQGTGA.